This is a list of T cell receptor beta chains from one sample in a study of blood T cell repertoires in COVID-19. TCRdb's table, derived via immunoSEQ multiplex PCR, lists solely in-frame clones and lacks some. This repertoire shows about 62,000 clones, around 80% found once; its top ten account for roughly 6%. Sequenced material: peripheral blood. The receptors derive from a human donor in a cohort sampled during active COVID-19. Both conserved end residues are part of each CDR3. D genes are given only for firm matches. Not every row has a clone size; where given, it reads once, few, many or a size class.

D gene: TRBD2; clone size: once; V gene: TRBV28; J gene: TRBJ2-1; CDR3 protein: CASSTTGRGGRNEQFF; CDR3 DNA: TGTGCCAGCAGTACCACGGGGCGGGGGGGACGCAATGAGCAGTTCTTC
D gene: TRBD1; clone size: NA; V gene: TRBV10-3; J gene: TRBJ1-6; CDR3 protein: CAISERGQLNSPLHF; CDR3 DNA: TGTGCCATCAGTGAGAGGGGGCAGTTGAATTCACCCCTCCACTTT
D gene: TRBD2; clone size: NA; V gene: TRBV11-3; J gene: TRBJ2-7; CDR3 protein: CASSLDSGGAYEQYF; CDR3 DNA: TGTGCCAGCAGCTTAGATTCGGGAGGGGCCTACGAGCAGTACTTC
D gene: NA; clone size: NA; V gene: TRBV7-2; J gene: TRBJ1-2; CDR3 protein: CASSLYVTGGYTF; CDR3 DNA: TGTGCCAGCAGCTTATATGTCACCGGTGGCTACACCTTC
D gene: TRBD1; clone size: NA; V gene: TRBV6-5; J gene: TRBJ2-7; CDR3 protein: CASSTNRGGEQYF; CDR3 DNA: TGTGCCAGCAGCACTAACAGGGGTGGGGAGCAGTACTTC
D gene: TRBD2; clone size: NA; V gene: TRBV5-6; J gene: TRBJ2-3; CDR3 protein: CASSRDYETDTQYF; CDR3 DNA: TGTGCCAGCAGTCGGGACTATGAAACAGATACGCAGTATTTT
D gene: TRBD1; clone size: NA; V gene: TRBV9; J gene: TRBJ1-1; CDR3 protein: CASGQGVNTEAFF; CDR3 DNA: TGTGCCAGCGGACAGGGCGTGAACACTGAAGCTTTCTTT
D gene: NA; clone size: NA; V gene: TRBV5-1; J gene: TRBJ2-1; CDR3 protein: CASSLSAGSSYNEQFF; CDR3 DNA: TGCGCCAGCAGCTTGTCTGCAGGTAGCTCCTACAATGAGCAGTTCTTC
D gene: TRBD1; clone size: NA; V gene: TRBV7-9; J gene: TRBJ2-7; CDR3 protein: CASSFSTGALEQYF; CDR3 DNA: TGTGCCAGCAGCTTTTCGACAGGGGCGCTTGAGCAGTACTTC
D gene: TRBD1; clone size: NA; V gene: TRBV25-1; J gene: TRBJ2-7; CDR3 protein: CASSGGQGAREQYF; CDR3 DNA: TGTGCCAGCAGTGGAGGACAGGGGGCGCGTGAGCAGTACTTC
D gene: NA; clone size: NA; V gene: TRBV19; J gene: TRBJ1-2; CDR3 protein: CASSLTGRGSYGYTF; CDR3 DNA: TGTGCCAGTAGCTTAACAGGAAGAGGCTCCTATGGCTACACCTTC
D gene: NA; clone size: NA; V gene: TRBV29-1; J gene: TRBJ2-4; CDR3 protein: CSVDWGERGQYF; CDR3 DNA: TGCAGCGTCGACTGGGGTGAAAGGGGTCAGTACTTC
D gene: TRBD2; clone size: NA; V gene: TRBV20-1; J gene: TRBJ2-3; CDR3 protein: CSASREEGKLTQYF; CDR3 DNA: TGCAGTGCTAGTCGGGAGGAGGGAAAACTTACGCAGTATTTT
D gene: TRBD1; clone size: NA; V gene: TRBV5-1; J gene: TRBJ1-4; CDR3 protein: CASSPGQANEKLFF; CDR3 DNA: TGCGCCAGCAGCCCGGGACAGGCTAATGAAAAACTGTTTTTT
D gene: NA; clone size: NA; V gene: TRBV11-3; J gene: TRBJ2-1; CDR3 protein: CASSFRSYNEQFF; CDR3 DNA: TGTGCCAGCAGCTTTCGCTCCTACAATGAGCAGTTCTTC
D gene: NA; clone size: once; V gene: TRBV2; J gene: TRBJ2-1; CDR3 protein: CASSVLKLGFF; CDR3 DNA: TGTGCCAGCAGTGTTTTAAAGCTCGGGTTCTTC
D gene: TRBD2; clone size: NA; V gene: TRBV9; J gene: TRBJ2-6; CDR3 protein: CASSVAGGVWLAGVSGANVLTF; CDR3 DNA: TGTGCCAGCAGCGTAGCGGGGGGAGTGTGGCTAGCGGGAGTTTCTGGGGCCAACGTCCTGACTTTC
D gene: TRBD1; clone size: NA; V gene: TRBV11-2; J gene: TRBJ2-5; CDR3 protein: CASSKGQIQETQYF; CDR3 DNA: TGTGCCAGCAGCAAGGGACAGATACAAGAGACCCAGTACTTC
D gene: NA; clone size: NA; V gene: TRBV5-4; J gene: TRBJ2-3; CDR3 protein: CASSLGQVAGDTQYF; CDR3 DNA: TGTGCCAGCAGCTTGGGGCAGGTCGCAGGAGATACGCAGTATTTT
D gene: TRBD2; clone size: NA; V gene: TRBV3-1/TRBV3-2; J gene: TRBJ2-1; CDR3 protein: CASSPFWTSGGAQFF; CDR3 DNA: TGTGCCAGCAGCCCCTTTTGGACTAGCGGGGGGGCCCAGTTCTTC
D gene: NA; clone size: NA; V gene: TRBV6-5; J gene: TRBJ1-5; CDR3 protein: CASIPYSNQPQHF; CDR3 DNA: TGTGCCAGCATTCCTTATAGCAATCAGCCCCAGCATTTT
D gene: NA; clone size: once; V gene: TRBV19; J gene: TRBJ2-7; CDR3 protein: CASSIQGDGEQYF; CDR3 DNA: TGTGCCAGTAGTATACAAGGGGATGGAGAGCAGTACTTC
D gene: TRBD1; clone size: NA; V gene: TRBV15; J gene: TRBJ1-5; CDR3 protein: CATSRGSAGQGFQPQHF; CDR3 DNA: TGTGCCACCAGCAGAGGGTCCGCGGGACAGGGTTTTCAGCCCCAGCATTTT